This T cell receptor beta chain was recorded in a study of T-cell reconstitution after alpha-beta-depleted transplantation in children. Study results and caveats: Surviving recipient T cells and thymic progenitors underlay high day-60 TCRbeta diversity in some patients. There were reportedly several hundred expanded graft clones from which alpha-beta T cells came about two months after transplant. After one year, T-cell counts and TCRbeta diversity mostly came from new T cells.

TCRbeta library construction was performed incorporating unique molecular identifiers. Via MiXCR, TCRdb re-called the PCR reads, giving one row per CDR3 protein. The sample holds tens of thousands of distinct CDR3 sequences; 44% are singletons and the top ten take around 98%. This clonotype was found once. Its antigen is currently unknown. This TCR was sampled from a male patient younger than 18 who had a stem cell transplant for acute lymphoblastic leukemia, so the T cells may come from the graft donor. The sequencing here drew on PBMCs, mostly from graft donor cells, taken 360 days after TCRalphabeta/CD19-depleted stem cell transplant.

The CDR3 sequence: CASSQGRDPIRETQYF. In DNA form, the CDR3 reads TGTGCCAGCAGCCAAGGCCGGGATCCGATACGAGAGACCCAGTACTTC. The rearrangement links TRBV14 to TRBJ2-5; TRBD2 is a possible D gene (5 bases). CDR3 length: 16 residues. Germline CDR1 SGHDN, CDR2 FVKESK. V was cut by 1 base and J by 4 bases, with 16 bases left in between. Combining the CDR3 with reference TRBV14 and TRBJ2-5 gives the whole variable domain EAGVTQFPSHSVIEKGQTVTLRCDPISGHDNLYWYRRVMGKEIKFLLHFVKESKQDESGMPNNRFLAERTGGTYSTLKVQPAELEDSGVYFCASSQGRDPIRETQYFGPGTRLLVL.